The 14 T cell receptor beta chains listed next were all sequenced from one sample in a study of control samples from healthy donors and cancer patients. Only in-frame clones appear in the TCRdb table, and some are missing; sequencing was by immunoSEQ multiplex PCR. The sample has some 40,000 clones, around 88% seen once; the top ten hold about 22%. Source material: PBMCs. Source of these receptors: a woman aged 55-70 years with lung cancer.

This clone occurred once. The chain couples TRBV4-1 to TRBJ1-1; D is uncertain. The germline V gene encodes CDR1 MGHRA and CDR2 YSYEKL. The CDR3 covers 14 residues. V shed 6 bases and J shed 0 bases, with 11 bases lying between them. The CDR3 coding sequence is TGCGCCAGCAGAAATGTGGCGGTGAACACTGAAGCTTTCTTT. This gives the protein CASRNVAVNTEAFF.

The chain links TRBV7-2 to TRBJ2-7; 8 bases line up with TRBD2. CDR1 is SGHTA and CDR2 is FQGNSA in the germline V gene. The CDR3 has 16 residues. V shed 4 bases and J 0 bases; nucleotides not matched to a gene: 8. The CDR3 protein is CASSSALAANSYEQYF. The CDR3 coding sequence is TGTGCCAGCAGCTCCGCACTAGCGGCCAACTCCTACGAGCAGTACTTC.

The chain combines TRBV7-9 with TRBJ2-3, with 8 bases that match TRBD1. Germline V CDR1 and CDR2: SEHNR, FQNEAQ (reference sequence). Trimming at V came to 5 bases and at J to 2 bases, leaving 6 bases not matched to a gene. This CDR3 has 15 residues. In DNA, the CDR3 is TGTGCCAGCAGCCCACGGACAGGGACCACAGATACGCAGTATTTT. This translates into CASSPRTGTTDTQYF.

This clone was seen only a few times. This rearrangement joins TRBV2 to TRBJ1-6; D remains unclear. Germline CDR1 reads SNHLY; CDR2 reads FYNNEI. CDR3 length equals 15 residues. The V end was cut by 3 bases, the J end by 6 bases, with 12 bases between. The CDR3 DNA is TGTGCCAGCAGTGAGCTCAGCGCGAGTAATTCACCCCTCCACTTT. Its protein product is CASSELSASNSPLHF.

V is TRBV2 and J is TRBJ2-1; 12 bases match TRBD2. V shed 5 bases, J shed 8 bases, and the junction held 4 bases outside the gene matches. Germline loops: CDR1 SNHLY, CDR2 FYNNEI. The CDR3 has 14 residues. The CDR3: CASSSSGRGDEQFF. The CDR3 bases are TGTGCCAGCAGTTCTAGCGGGAGGGGCGATGAGCAGTTCTTC.

The chain is built from TRBV6-2 or TRBV6-3 and TRBJ2-7, with D unclear. V gave up 2 bases and J gave up 4 bases, with 6 bases separating them. Germline-derived CDR1 and CDR2 are MNHEY and SVGEGT. The CDR3 sequence is 12 residues long. The CDR3 DNA sequence: TGTGCCAGCAGTTACCGGCGGTACGAGCAGTACTTC. This gives the protein CASSYRRYEQYF.

The chain carries TRBV5-4 and TRBJ1-2; the D gene is possibly TRBD1 (5 bases). The V gene's germline CDR1 is SGHNT and CDR2 YYREEE (reference sequence). This CDR3 region has 13 residues. V shed 0 bases and J shed 5 bases, with 8 bases lying between them. The CDR3 nucleotides are TGTGCCAGCAGCTTGGGGGGGGAGTATGGCTACACCTTC. As protein: CASSLGGEYGYTF.

This clone appeared a few times. V and J are TRBV12-5 and TRBJ2-7; 7 positions agree with TRBD1. Germline assignment: CDR1 LGHNT and CDR2 FRNRAP. This CDR3 comprises 15 residues. The V gene end was trimmed by 7 bases and the J gene end by 4 bases; junction bases not matched to a gene: 13. The CDR3: CASVPPPSRGYEQYF. CDR3 nucleotide sequence: TGTGCTAGTGTCCCACCTCCGAGCAGGGGGTACGAGCAGTACTTC.

V gene TRBV2 combines with J gene TRBJ2-1; possibly TRBD2 for D (5 bases). Germline V gives CDR1 SNHLY, CDR2 FYNNEI. CDR3 length: 16 residues. V was pared by 4 bases and J by 0 bases, with 13 bases between. This chain's CDR3 is CASSGMRGSSYNEQFF. The CDR3 region has the DNA TGTGCCAGCAGTGGGATGCGAGGGAGCTCCTACAATGAGCAGTTCTTC.

The V gene is TRBV5-4, the J gene TRBJ2-7; the D gene is possibly TRBD1 (6 bases). The germline CDR1 and CDR2 sequences are SGHNT and YYREEE (reference sequence). V gave up 4 bases and J gave up 3 bases, with 11 bases separating them. CDR3 length equals 13 residues. CDR3 nucleotide sequence: TGTGCCAGCAGCCGCGGACAGAGCTACGAGCAGTACTTC. Protein sequence: CASSRGQSYEQYF. The variable domain in full, completed from reference TRBV5-4 and TRBJ2-7, reads ETGVTQSPTHLIKTRGQQVTLRCSSQSGHNTVSWYQQALGQGPQFIFQYYREEENGRGNFPPRFSGLQFPNYSSELNVNALELDDSALYLCASSRGQSYEQYFGPGTRLTVT.

The V call is TRBV4-2, the J call TRBJ1-4; D gene ambiguous. The CDR3 has 18 residues. The germline V gene has CDR1 LGHNA and CDR2 YNFKEQ. V lost 0 bases and J lost 4, with 18 bases in between. The CDR3 bases are TGTGCCAGCAGCCAAGAGGCGGTGGCTCTACGGGGTAATGAAAAACTGTTTTTT. Translation gives CASSQEAVALRGNEKLFF.

V gene TRBV14 combines with J gene TRBJ2-3, with D uncertain. Trimming cost V 4 bases and J 8 bases, with 13 bases left between them. This CDR3 is 13 amino acids long. The germline CDR1 and CDR2 sequences are SGHDN and FVKESK. The DNA of the CDR3 is TGTGCCAGCAGCCGGAATAGTGGCGGTACGCAGTATTTT. Protein sequence: CASSRNSGGTQYF.

The gene calls are TRBV27 and TRBJ1-5; no reliable D call. Germline CDR1 is MNHEY and CDR2 is SMNVEV (reference sequence). Trimming took 2 bases from V and 1 from J, leaving 9 bases between them. CDR3 size: 15 residues. DNA of the CDR3: TGTGCCAGCAGTTTAATGGCGGGGAGCAATCAGCCCCAGCATTTT. Its translation: CASSLMAGSNQPQHF.

The rearrangement uses TRBV18 and TRBJ2-7; TRBD2 matches at 8 bases. This CDR3 has 15 amino acids. The germline gives CDR1 KGHSH, CDR2 LQKENI. The junction had 2 bases not matched to a gene; V was cut back by 0 bases and J by 1 base. For the CDR3, the DNA is TGTGCCAGCTCACCACCGTTAGCGGGATCCTACGAGCAGTACTTC. Its translation: CASSPPLAGSYEQYF. The complete variable domain, with remaining parts taken from reference TRBV18 and TRBJ2-7, reads NAGVMQNPRHLVRRRGQEARLRCSPMKGHSHVYWYRQLPEEGLKFMVYLQKENIIDESGMPKERFSAEFPKEGPSILRIQQVVRGDSAAYFCASSPPLAGSYEQYFGPGTRLTVT.